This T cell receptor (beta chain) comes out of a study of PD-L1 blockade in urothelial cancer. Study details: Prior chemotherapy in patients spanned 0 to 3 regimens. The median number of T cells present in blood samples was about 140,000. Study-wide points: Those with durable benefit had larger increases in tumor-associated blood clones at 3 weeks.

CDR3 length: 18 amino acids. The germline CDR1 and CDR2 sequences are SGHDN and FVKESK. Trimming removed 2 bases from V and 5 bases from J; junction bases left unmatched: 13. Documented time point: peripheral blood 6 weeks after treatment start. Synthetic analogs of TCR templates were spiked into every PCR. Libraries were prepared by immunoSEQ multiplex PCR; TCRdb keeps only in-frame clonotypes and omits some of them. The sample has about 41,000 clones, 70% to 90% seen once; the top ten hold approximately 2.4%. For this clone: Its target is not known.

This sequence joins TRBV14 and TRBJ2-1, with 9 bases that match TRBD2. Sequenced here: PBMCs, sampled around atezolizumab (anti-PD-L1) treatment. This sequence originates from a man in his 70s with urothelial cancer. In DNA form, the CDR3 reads TGTGCCAGCAGCCAAAGTAGTAGCGGGAGAGGCCGTAACAATGAGCAGTTCTTC. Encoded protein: CASSQSSSGRGRNNEQFF.